The rows below give T cell receptor beta chains drawn from one sample of a study of T cell responses to AZD1222 COVID-19 vaccine. Sequencing used immunoSEQ multiplex PCR; TCRdb keeps in-frame clones, though not all of them. Among under 200,000 clones listed, over 85% were seen once. This specimen was peripheral blood, taken 28 days after the second dose of the MenACWY control vaccine. The receptors shown here come from an adult who received the MenACWY meningococcal vaccine as a control. Each CDR3 is given with its conserved first and last residue. The D gene is left open where the match is weak. Some rows have no size entry. The others give once, few or many, or a class for an expanded clone.

CDR3aa | CDR3nt | j_gene | v_gene | d_gene | abundance
CASSQDRVQPQHF | TGTGCCAGCAGCCAAGATAGGGTTCAGCCCCAGCATTTT | TRBJ1-5 | TRBV4-2 | NA | NA
CASSLRDREKYNSPLHF | TGTGCCAGCAGCCTCCGGGACAGGGAAAAATATAATTCACCCCTCCACTTT | TRBJ1-6 | TRBV9 | TRBD1 | NA
CASSVGGVPNYEQYF | TGCGCCAGCAGCGTGGGAGGCGTACCCAACTACGAGCAGTACTTC | TRBJ2-7 | TRBV5-1 | NA | NA
CASSYPGLARDTQYF | TGTGCCAGCAGTTACCCTGGACTAGCCCGTGATACGCAGTATTTT | TRBJ2-3 | TRBV6-2/TRBV6-3 | TRBD2 | NA
CATSDFPGSGGYTF | TGTGCCACCAGTGATTTCCCCGGGTCTGGTGGCTACACCTTC | TRBJ1-2 | TRBV24-1 | NA | NA
CASSFAPGTGSYEQYF | TGTGCCAGCAGCTTTGCCCCCGGGACAGGGTCCTACGAGCAGTACTTC | TRBJ2-7 | TRBV7-2 | TRBD1 | once
CASSLVQGEVGGYTF | TGTGCCAGCAGCTTAGTGCAGGGGGAGGTTGGTGGCTACACCTTC | TRBJ1-2 | TRBV11-2 | TRBD1 | once
CATLDREPTAGYTF | TGTGCCACCTTAGACAGGGAGCCTACTGCAGGCTACACCTTC | TRBJ1-2 | TRBV10-3 | TRBD1 | NA
CASSPRTGGSQPQHF | TGCGCCAGCAGCCCCCGGACCGGGGGGAGTCAGCCCCAGCATTTT | TRBJ1-5 | TRBV5-1 | NA | NA
CASSQSGSTYEQYF | TGTGCCAGCAGTCAAAGCGGGAGTACCTACGAGCAGTACTTC | TRBJ2-7 | TRBV28 | TRBD2 | NA
CASSLPGRTEAFF | TGTGCCAGCAGCCTCCCGGGCCGTACTGAAGCTTTCTTT | TRBJ1-1 | TRBV11-2 | NA | NA
CASCRGANEKLFF | TGTGCCAGCTGCCGGGGGGCTAATGAAAAACTGTTTTTT | TRBJ1-4 | TRBV25-1 | NA | NA
CASIPGGGYEQYF | TGTGCCAGCATTCCAGGGGGCGGCTACGAGCAGTACTTC | TRBJ2-7 | TRBV2 | TRBD1 | NA
CASSQRLDRGSNEQFF | TGTGCCAGCAGCCAAAGATTGGACAGGGGTTCCAATGAGCAGTTCTTC | TRBJ2-1 | TRBV3-1/TRBV3-2 | TRBD1 | NA
CSASPDLGYTF | TGCAGTGCTAGTCCGGACCTTGGCTACACCTTC | TRBJ1-2 | TRBV20-1 | NA | NA
CASSQVSRGNTIYF | TGTGCCAGCAGCCAAGTGAGCAGAGGTAACACCATATATTTT | TRBJ1-3 | TRBV3-1/TRBV3-2 | NA | NA
CASSLGQGLQETQYF | TGCGCCAGCAGCTTGGGGCAGGGCCTCCAAGAGACCCAGTACTTC | TRBJ2-5 | TRBV5-1 | NA | NA
CATTPDRGTGYTF | TGTGCCACCACTCCGGACAGGGGGACTGGCTACACCTTC | TRBJ1-2 | TRBV15 | TRBD1 | NA
CASSLTNRGQTSGYTF | TGTGCCAGCAGCTTGACCAACAGGGGGCAGACCTCTGGCTACACCTTC | TRBJ1-2 | TRBV11-2 | TRBD1 | NA
CASSLPGQGANYGYTF | TGTGCCAGCAGCCTGCCGGGACAGGGGGCGAACTATGGCTACACCTTC | TRBJ1-2 | TRBV3-1/TRBV3-2 | TRBD1 | NA
CASSESVAGGYNEQFF | TGTGCCAGCAGTGAATCGGTAGCGGGAGGCTACAATGAGCAGTTCTTC | TRBJ2-1 | TRBV25-1 | TRBD2 | NA
CASSPLAGGYNEQFF | TGTGCCAGTAGTCCTCTAGCGGGAGGTTACAATGAGCAGTTCTTC | TRBJ2-1 | TRBV19 | TRBD2 | NA
CASRNRGPGYEQYF | TGTGCCAGCAGAAATAGGGGGCCAGGGTACGAGCAGTACTTC | TRBJ2-7 | TRBV7-8 | TRBD1 | NA
CTSSQPDRDQKAYEQYF | TGCACCAGCAGCCAACCAGACAGGGATCAAAAGGCCTACGAGCAGTACTTC | TRBJ2-7 | TRBV1 | NA | NA
CASSDPRAHGNSPLHF | TGTGCCAGCTCGGACCCGAGGGCTCACGGAAATTCACCCCTCCACTTT | TRBJ1-6 | TRBV18 | NA | NA
CASRPGWLGTEAFF | TGTGCCAGTAGACCAGGGTGGTTGGGCACTGAAGCTTTCTTT | TRBJ1-1 | TRBV19 | NA | NA
CASSPGQGRYEQYF | TGTGCCAGCAGCCCCGGACAGGGGAGGTACGAGCAGTACTTC | TRBJ2-7 | TRBV7-3 | TRBD1 | NA
CASSQDEGAGSYEQYF | TGTGCCAGCAGCCAAGACGAGGGGGCAGGGTCCTACGAGCAGTACTTC | TRBJ2-7 | TRBV4-2 | TRBD1 | NA
CASSGGPRAFF | TGTGCCAGCAGCGGAGGACCCAGAGCTTTCTTT | TRBJ1-1 | TRBV7-8 | NA | NA
CATTFGGRGPNTEAFF | TGTGCCACCACCTTTGGAGGTAGGGGTCCGAACACTGAAGCTTTCTTT | TRBJ1-1 | TRBV28 | NA | NA
CASRPDYNQPQHF | TGTGCCAGTAGACCGGACTACAATCAGCCCCAGCATTTT | TRBJ1-5 | TRBV19 | NA | NA
CASSASAAYNEQFF | TGTGCCAGCAGCGCCTCCGCGGCCTACAATGAGCAGTTCTTC | TRBJ2-1 | TRBV3-1/TRBV3-2 | NA | NA
CASSRKVGGGATNEKLFF | TGTGCCAGCAGCCGAAAGGTCGGGGGGGGTGCAACTAATGAAAAACTGTTTTTT | TRBJ1-4 | TRBV27 | NA | NA
CASSVVGSESSGNTIYF | TGTGCCAGCAGCGTAGTAGGGTCCGAGAGCTCTGGAAACACCATATATTTT | TRBJ1-3 | TRBV9 | NA | NA
CASSMVGNTEAFF | TGTGCCAGTAGTATGGTCGGGAACACTGAAGCTTTCTTT | TRBJ1-1 | TRBV19 | NA | NA
CASSQSGAAGVVDTQYF | TGTGCCAGCAGCCAGTCAGGGGCAGCGGGAGTTGTAGATACGCAGTATTTT | TRBJ2-3 | TRBV7-2 | TRBD2 | NA
CASSSRDSPYEQYF | TGTGCCAGTAGTTCACGGGACAGCCCCTACGAGCAGTACTTC | TRBJ2-7 | TRBV19 | TRBD1 | NA
CASTLPAGGPFTEQFF | TGTGCCAGCACCTTGCCCGCGGGAGGGCCATTTACTGAGCAGTTCTTC | TRBJ2-1 | TRBV7-6 | TRBD2 | NA
CAISVGPLAGANVLTF | TGTGCCATCAGTGTCGGCCCCTTGGCTGGGGCCAACGTCCTGACTTTC | TRBJ2-6 | TRBV10-3 | NA | NA
CASSSFTGPGELFF | TGTGCCAGTAGTTCTTTCACAGGGCCCGGGGAGCTGTTTTTT | TRBJ2-2 | TRBV19 | NA | NA
CSVGLSSGNTIYF | TGCAGCGTTGGTTTGAGCTCTGGAAACACCATATATTTT | TRBJ1-3 | TRBV29-1 | NA | NA
CASSLSGRRDEQFF | TGCGCCAGCAGCTTGTCCGGGAGAAGGGATGAGCAGTTCTTC | TRBJ2-1 | TRBV5-1 | NA | NA
CATSDPGRGETQYF | TGTGCCACCAGTGATCCCGGACGCGGGGAGACCCAGTACTTC | TRBJ2-5 | TRBV24-1 | NA | NA
CASSFDSPTNEKLFF | TGTGCCAGCAGCTTCGACAGCCCAACTAATGAAAAACTGTTTTTT | TRBJ1-4 | TRBV5-4 | NA | NA
CASSYYQTGIGELFF | TGTGCCAGCAGTTACTACCAGACGGGAATCGGGGAGCTGTTTTTT | TRBJ2-2 | TRBV6-2/TRBV6-3 | NA | NA
CASSRVQGNSPLHF | TGTGCCAGCAGCCGTGTACAGGGTAATTCACCCCTCCACTTT | TRBJ1-6 | TRBV5-5 | NA | NA
CASSWTETHQPQHF | TGTGCCAGCAGCTGGACGGAAACCCATCAGCCCCAGCATTTT | TRBJ1-5 | TRBV6-5 | NA | NA
CASNRDRVDNEQFF | TGTGCCAGCAACCGGGACAGGGTCGACAATGAGCAGTTCTTC | TRBJ2-1 | TRBV9 | TRBD1 | NA
CASSELGGDRDTQYF | TGTGCCAGCAGCGAATTGGGGGGAGACAGAGATACGCAGTATTTT | TRBJ2-3 | TRBV14 | NA | NA
CASSPTGNTEAFF | TGTGCCAGCAGCCCAACCGGGAACACTGAAGCTTTCTTT | TRBJ1-1 | TRBV3-1/TRBV3-2 | NA | NA
CASSPPAAIGANTGELFF | TGTGCCAGCTCACCACCGGCGGCAATTGGGGCGAACACCGGGGAGCTGTTTTTT | TRBJ2-2 | TRBV18 | NA | NA